Listed here is a single T cell receptor (beta chain). This specimen belongs to a study of T cell changes during pregnancy in multiple sclerosis. The CDR3 loop spans 12 amino acids. CDR1 and CDR2 (germline): ENHRY, SYGVKD. V gave up 9 bases and J gave up 0 bases, with 7 bases separating them. Only in-frame clones appear in the TCRdb table, and some are missing; sequencing was by immunoSEQ multiplex PCR. This repertoire shows around 45,000 clones, about 90% found once; its top ten account for roughly 0.75%. V usage is TRBV10-3 and J usage is TRBJ2-3; no reliable D call. This material consisted of CD4+ T cells from peripheral blood mononuclear cells, taken before pregnancy. This receptor was obtained from a female donor with multiple sclerosis, enrolled in a pregnancy study. The CDR3 here is CAMGASTDTQYF. CDR3 DNA: TGTGCCATGGGCGCTAGCACAGATACGCAGTATTTT.